Below, 30 T cell receptor beta chains from the same sample are listed, as sequenced in a study of blood T cell repertoires in COVID-19. Sequenced by immunoSEQ multiplex PCR; TCRdb stores in-frame clones only, minus some. Of some 180,000 clones listed, about four fifths are singletons. The material sequenced was peripheral blood. The receptors were gathered from a woman in her 70s who had recovered from COVID-19.

This clone was counted only a few times. The chain employs TRBV24-1 and TRBJ2-2, with D maybe TRBD2 (7 bases). V was pared by 0 bases and J by 5 bases, with 12 bases between. The CDR3 has 16 amino acids. CDR1 KGHDR and CDR2 SFDVKD come from the germline V gene. The CDR3 DNA reads as TGTGCCACCAGTGATTTGGCGGGGGCCAGGACCGGGGAGCTGTTTTTT. Translating it yields CATSDLAGARTGELFF.

The J gene is TRBJ1-5, the V gene TRBV4-1; TRBD1 is a possible D gene (5 bases). Germline loops: CDR1 MGHRA, CDR2 YSYEKL. CDR3 length: 19 amino acids. Between the trimmed V and J ends, which lost 0 bases and 0 bases, there was a span of 18 bases. DNA for the CDR3: TGCGCCAGCAGCCAAGAGGGGCCCAGCTGGCTGTATAGCAATCAGCCCCAGCATTTT. Protein sequence: CASSQEGPSWLYSNQPQHF.

This clone was seen a handful of times. The rearrangement uses TRBV5-6 and TRBJ1-5; a weak D match, TRBD1 (6 bases). The CDR3 contains 17 residues. Germline V CDR1 and CDR2: SGHDT, YYEEEE. The V and J ends lost 0 bases and 1 base respectively, with 14 bases between them. The CDR3 reads CASSLARYRESNQPQHF. DNA of the CDR3: TGTGCCAGCAGCTTGGCCCGATACAGGGAAAGCAATCAGCCCCAGCATTTT.

The chain links TRBV21-1 to TRBJ1-3; the tabulated D call, TRBD1, remains unverified against the DNA. TRBV21-1 is a pseudogene locus. This CDR3 is built from 19 residues. The CDR3 bases are TGTGCCAGCAGCAAGGACACTCTCAATCCGTTCCAGGCCGGAAACACCATATATTTT. Protein: CASSKDTLNPFQAGNTIYF.

This clone appeared once. V usage is TRBV9 and J usage is TRBJ2-7, with TRBD2 matching over 8 bases. In germline, CDR1 is SGDLS, CDR2 YYNGEE. This CDR3 has 17 amino acids. The V and J ends lost 6 bases and 3 bases, in that order; junction bases with no gene match: 17. The CDR3 is CASNPTGGALGDYEQYF. The CDR3 DNA reads TGTGCCAGCAACCCCACCGGGGGGGCACTTGGGGACTACGAGCAGTACTTC.

This chain connects TRBV19 to TRBJ1-5; 8 positions agree with TRBD1. The CDR3 sequence is 16 residues long. V dropped 6 bases and J dropped 11; count of bases not matched to a gene: 18. Germline-derived CDR1 and CDR2 are LNHDA and SQIVND (reference sequence). The CDR3 DNA follows: TGTGCCAGTAGCCGACAGGGGCCCGACCTAGGGTGGGCCCAGCATTTT. It codes for CASSRQGPDLGWAQHF. The whole variable domain, remainder taken from reference TRBV19 and TRBJ1-5, is DGGITQSPKYLFRKEGQNVTLSCEQNLNHDAMYWYRQDPGQGLRLIYYSQIVNDFQKGDIAEGYSVSREKKESFPLTVTSAQKNPTAFYLCASSRQGPDLGWAQHFGDGTRLSIL.

CDR3 protein: CASSPPWGQGFGGYTF. CDR3 DNA: TGTGCCAGCTCACCACCCTGGGGACAGGGGTTTGGTGGCTACACCTTC. The gene calls are TRBV18 and TRBJ1-2; 10 bases line up with TRBD1. The trim removed 0 bases at V and 7 bases at J, leaving 8 bases unmatched. The CDR3 is made up of 16 amino acids. Germline values: CDR1 KGHSH, CDR2 LQKENI.

V and J are TRBV2 and TRBJ2-7; 10 bases are a match to TRBD1. The CDR3 length is 15 residues. Germline assignment: CDR1 SNHLY and CDR2 FYNNEI. The trim removed 5 bases at V and 3 bases at J, leaving 7 bases unmatched. DNA of the CDR3: TGTGCCAGCAGTTCCCACCGGACAGGGGGCTACGAGCAGTACTTC. Its protein is CASSSHRTGGYEQYF.

The genes are TRBV19 and TRBJ1-2; D remains ambiguous. V lost 2 bases and J lost 2, with 6 bases in between. CDR1 and CDR2 from the germline V gene are LNHDA and SQIVND (reference sequence). CDR3 size: 13 residues. The CDR3 coding sequence is TGTGCCAGTAGTATACCCATCAACTATGGCTACACCTTC. The encoded protein is CASSIPINYGYTF. The entire variable domain, with the rest obtained from reference TRBV19 and TRBJ1-2, is as follows: DGGITQSPKYLFRKEGQNVTLSCEQNLNHDAMYWYRQDPGQGLRLIYYSQIVNDFQKGDIAEGYSVSREKKESFPLTVTSAQKNPTAFYLCASSIPINYGYTFGSGTRLTVV.

The V and J genes are TRBV6-6 and TRBJ2-3, with a tentative D call TRBD2 (5 bases). The germline gives CDR1 MNHNY, CDR2 SVGAGI (reference sequence). Trimming left V 2 bases short and J 4 bases short, with 10 bases between. This CDR3 is 14 amino acids long. The CDR3 DNA reads TGTGCCAGCAGTTACACGCTCGGGGCAGATACGCAGTATTTT. Amino acids: CASSYTLGADTQYF.

This clone has more than one count but fewer than ten. The rearrangement links TRBV5-6 to TRBJ2-7, with D tentatively TRBD1 (5 bases). Trimming removed 4 bases at V and 3 bases at J, with 11 bases between. In germline, CDR1 is SGHDT, CDR2 YYEEEE. The CDR3 extends over 13 amino acids. CDR3 sequence: CASSRIDSYEQYF. The CDR3 nucleotides are TGTGCCAGCAGCAGAATCGACAGCTACGAGCAGTACTTC.

The chain carries TRBV19 and TRBJ1-6; 7 nucleotides align to TRBD1. V lost 5 bases to trimming and J lost 8 bases; unmatched junction nucleotides: 6. CDR1 and CDR2 (germline): LNHDA, SQIVND (reference sequence). This CDR3 spans 14 amino acids. CDR3 in DNA: TGTGCCAGTAGTGAGACAGGGCGAGATTCACCCCTCCACTTT. Its protein is CASSETGRDSPLHF.

The rearrangement joins TRBV19 to TRBJ2-3; D is unresolved. Looked up from germline, CDR1 is LNHDA and CDR2 is SQIVND (reference sequence). The CDR3 contains 12 residues. The V end lost 10 bases, the J end lost 3 bases, and 11 bases lay between the germline ends. Here the CDR3 reads CATQDWTDTQYF. The CDR3 DNA reads as TGTGCCACCCAAGACTGGACAGATACGCAGTATTTT.

The rearrangement links TRBV5-1 to TRBJ2-1; 11 bases agree with TRBD2. The CDR3 extends over 16 amino acids. Per germline, CDR1 SGHRS and CDR2 YFSETQ. V trimming: 4 bases; J trimming: 2 bases; junction bases outside the gene matches: 5. CDR3 bases: TGCGCCAGCAGCCCGACTAGCGGGACGACCTACAATGAGCAGTTCTTC. Its translation is CASSPTSGTTYNEQFF.

This chain uses TRBV12-3 or TRBV12-4 with TRBJ1-1; D is ambiguous. The CDR3 sequence is 12 residues long. Trimming shortened V by 4 bases and J by 6 bases, and 9 bases separated the two germline ends. The chain's CDR3 is CASSSPGSEAFF. DNA of the CDR3: TGTGCCAGCAGTTCCCCGGGGTCTGAAGCTTTCTTT.

In the case of this clone: At one end the junction does not follow the germline gene, possibly because of a read error. V usage is TRBV19 and J usage is TRBJ1-1; a weak D match, TRBD1 (6 bases). This CDR3 is built from 11 residues. The V gene's germline CDR1 is LNHDA and CDR2 SQIVND (reference sequence). CDR3 in DNA: TGCGCCACGGGCAGGGGAGCTGAAGCTTTCTTT. Encoded protein: CATGRGAEAFF.

This clone occurred a few times. The junction differs from germline at one of its ends, possibly a read error. J is TRBJ2-5 and V is TRBV7-7; 11 positions agree with TRBD2. The CDR3 is 16 amino acids. From germline, CDR1 is SSHAT and CDR2 FNYEAQ (reference sequence). The CDR3 region has the DNA TGTGCTAGCAGCCCGACTAGCGGGGCCCTTATGGGGACCCAGTACTTC. Translated: CASSPTSGALMGTQYF.

The V and J genes are TRBV7-9 and TRBJ1-5; D is ambiguous. Germline V gene data show CDR1 as SEHNR and CDR2 as FQNEAQ (reference sequence). The CDR3 spans 13 residues. Between the trimmed V and J ends, which lost 5 bases and 4 bases, there was a span of 9 bases. The CDR3 sequence is CASSPYRNQPQHF. The CDR3 bases are TGTGCCAGCAGCCCTTACAGAAATCAGCCCCAGCATTTT.

The rearrangement joins TRBV18 to TRBJ2-2; D unclear. With 3 bases removed from V and 1 base from J, the gap between germline ends came to 6 bases. This CDR3 spans 14 amino acids. The germline gives CDR1 KGHSH, CDR2 LQKENI. Here the CDR3 reads CASSPPKNTGELFF. The CDR3 nucleotides are TGTGCCAGCTCACCCCCAAAGAACACCGGGGAGCTGTTTTTT.

The chain couples TRBV5-5 to TRBJ2-5; the D gene is possibly TRBD1 (6 bases). Per germline, CDR1 SGHKS and CDR2 YYEKEE (reference sequence). V was shortened by 0 bases and J by 2 bases, with 11 bases between the two germline ends. This CDR3 has 15 residues. The CDR3 region has the DNA TGTGCCAGCAGCTTGGGCCCCCAGGGGCAAGAGACCCAGTACTTC. Residues: CASSLGPQGQETQYF.

The chain carries TRBV6-2 or TRBV6-3 and TRBJ2-7, with 8 bases identical to TRBD2. The CDR3 length is 16 residues. V was pared by 5 bases and J by 5 bases, with 14 bases of the junction left unmatched. CDR1 is MNHEY and CDR2 is SVGEGT in the germline V gene. The CDR3 DNA follows: TGTGCCAGCAGTGCCGTCTCGGCTAGCGGGTCCCACGAGCAGTACTTC. This codes for CASSAVSASGSHEQYF.

V usage is TRBV24-1 and J usage is TRBJ2-5, with D hard to call. Trimming took 9 bases from V and 1 from J, leaving 11 bases between them. Germline V CDR1 and CDR2: KGHDR, SFDVKD. This CDR3 spans 13 amino acids. The CDR3 spells CATRGAPQETQYF. The CDR3, as DNA: TGTGCCACCCGCGGTGCACCCCAAGAGACCCAGTACTTC.

The chain uses TRBV2 and TRBJ2-7; unclear D gene. Germline CDR1 SNHLY, CDR2 FYNNEI. Trimming took 1 base from V and 2 from J, leaving 9 bases between them. The CDR3 is 14 amino acids. This chain's CDR3 is CASSEGNSPYEQYF. As DNA, the CDR3 is TGTGCCAGCAGTGAAGGCAACAGTCCCTACGAGCAGTACTTC.

V gene TRBV21-1 combines with J gene TRBJ2-1; TRBD2, the table's D call, lacks a check against the DNA. TRBV21-1 is designated a pseudogene. The length of the CDR3 is 19 residues. This chain's CDR3 is CASSTSGTSGRALRNEQFF. The CDR3 region has the DNA TGTGCCAGCAGCACCTCCGGGACTAGCGGGAGGGCCCTCCGCAATGAGCAGTTCTTC.

The chain links TRBV5-6 to TRBJ1-4; D remains unclear. Germline values: CDR1 SGHDT, CDR2 YYEEEE. V lost 0 bases, J lost 7 bases, and 10 bases lay in between. There are 14 residues in the CDR3. CDR3 nucleotides: TGTGCCAGCAGCTTGGGGAGACGAGGTGAAAAACTGTTTTTT. Translating it yields CASSLGRRGEKLFF.

This clone was detected once. This chain links TRBV21-1 with TRBJ2-6; the tabulated D call, TRBD1, remains unverified against the DNA. TRBV21-1 is listed as a pseudogene. This CDR3 has 17 residues. The DNA of the CDR3 is TGTGCCAGCAGCAAGGGCAGCAAACACTCTGGGGCCAACGTCCTGACTTTC. Protein sequence: CASSKGSKHSGANVLTF.

The chain uses TRBV28 and TRBJ1-5; possibly TRBD1 for D (5 bases). The germline CDR1 and CDR2 sequences are MDHEN and SYDVKM. The CDR3 is made up of 13 amino acids. Deletions cut 3 bases from V and 4 bases from J, with 7 bases between. CDR3 coding DNA: TGTGCCAGCAGTTTTGGGGCGAATCAGCCCCAGCATTTT. Protein: CASSFGANQPQHF.

V is TRBV15 and J is TRBJ2-5, with D perhaps TRBD2 (7 bases). This CDR3 is 18 amino acids long. From germline, CDR1 is LNHNV and CDR2 YYDKDF (reference sequence). With 0 bases removed from V and 2 bases from J, the gap between germline ends came to 19 bases. The CDR3 DNA follows: TGTGCCACCAGCAGAGATTTGTCGGCGGGGGCCCGTCAAGAGACCCAGTACTTC. Amino acid sequence: CATSRDLSAGARQETQYF.

The gene calls are TRBV3-1 (or the pseudogene TRBV3-2) and TRBJ2-6; 7 bases are a match to TRBD2. The CDR3 extends over 17 amino acids. With 4 bases clipped from V and 0 bases from J, the junction kept 6 bases outside the gene matches. Germline CDR1 reads LGHDT; CDR2 reads YNNKEL (reference sequence). CDR3 coding DNA: TGTGCCAGCAGCCCCGGCGGGAGAAGCTCTGGGGCCAACGTCCTGACTTTC. Amino acid sequence: CASSPGGRSSGANVLTF.

This chain links TRBV5-4 with TRBJ2-4; 7 nucleotides agree with TRBD1. Germline CDR1 SGHNT, CDR2 YYREEE (reference sequence). The CDR3 runs 16 residues. V shed 2 bases, J shed 0 bases, and the junction held 5 bases outside the gene matches. This chain's CDR3 is CASSFSGQLAKNIQYF. The CDR3, as DNA: TGTGCCAGCAGCTTCTCGGGACAGCTAGCCAAAAACATTCAGTACTTC.